The next 28 T cell receptor beta chains were all read from a single sample in a study of T cells in women clearing cervical HPV infection. Clones were read by immunoSEQ multiplex PCR, and TCRdb kept only the in-frame ones, dropping some. The listing contains around 21,000 clones. Sequenced material: blood buffy coat. The receptors originated from a woman between 18 and 75 years old with a cervical HPV16 infection that either progressed to CIN3+ or cleared (not recorded which).

About this clone: With the read ending 3 residues before the CDR3 end, the germline J gene is used to fill in that end. This sequence joins TRBV18 and TRBJ1-2; 8 bases fit TRBD1. Germline V gene data show CDR1 as KGHSH and CDR2 as LQKENI. CDR3 size: 15 residues. Here the CDR3 reads CASSPIGQGGNDYTF. CDR3 DNA (partial): TGTGCCAGCTCACCCATCGGACAGGGAGGCAATGAC.

Of note for this clone: With the read ending 3 residues before the CDR3 end, the germline J gene is used to fill in that end. The V gene is TRBV2, the J gene TRBJ2-5, with a weak D call TRBD2 (6 bases). This CDR3 comprises 12 residues. Germline CDR1 reads SNHLY; CDR2 reads FYNNEI. The V end was cut by 10 bases, the J end by 5 bases, with 14 bases between. The CDR3 is CATLADSETQYF. Partial CDR3 DNA: TGTGCCACCTTAGCGGACTCGGAGACC.

With respect to this clone: The CDR3 goes on 3 residues after the read ends, and that part is filled in from the germline J gene. The V gene is TRBV30, the J gene TRBJ1-2; 9 bases are a match to TRBD1. This CDR3 contains 15 residues. Germline V gene data show CDR1 as GTSNPN and CDR2 as SVGIG (reference sequence). Losses at the gene ends were 4 bases for V and 1 base for J; bases not matched to a gene: 7. CDR3 DNA (partial): TGTGCCTGGAATGGGGACAGGGTTTATAACTATGGC. Its protein is CAWNGDRVYNYG. The CDR3 as a whole reads CAWNGDRVYNYGYTF.

A remark on this clone: Read data end 3 residues before the CDR3 end; the end is taken from the germline J gene. The chain carries TRBV11-1 and TRBJ2-1; D uncertain. The V gene's germline CDR1 is SGHAT and CDR2 FQDESV (reference sequence). V lost 5 bases and J 8 bases, leaving 10 bases between the germline ends. The CDR3 is 12 amino acids. The CDR3 spells CASSHLRYEQFF. The CDR3 bases that were read are TGTGCCAGCAGCCACCTACGGTATGAG.

Notes on this clone: The CDR3 end is not reached by the read, which stops 3 residues before it; the germline J gene fills it in. The chain has TRBV20-1 and TRBJ2-1; 13 bases are a match to TRBD2. V lost 0 bases, J lost 6 bases, and 5 bases stayed unmatched. The CDR3 spans 16 residues. The germline gives CDR1 DFQATT, CDR2 SNEGSKA (reference sequence). The CDR3 here is CSARDQGTSGVNEQFF. Partial CDR3 DNA: TGCAGTGCTAGAGATCAGGGGACTAGCGGGGTCAATGAG.

As to this clone: The CDR3 is cut off 3 residues early in the read; its end comes from the germline J gene. This chain joins TRBV9 and TRBJ2-3, with 11 bases that match TRBD1. This CDR3 spans 15 amino acids. Per the germline V gene, CDR1 is SGDLS and CDR2 is YYNGEE. V gave up 3 bases and J gave up 6 bases; unmatched junction bases: 6. CDR3 sequence: CASSARDRGADTQYF. CDR3 DNA (partial): TGTGCCAGCAGCGCCCGGGACAGGGGGGCGGATACG.

Considering frequency, this clone is medium-sized. The observed sequence ends 3 residues before the CDR3 terminus, with the missing tail filled in from the germline J gene. This chain links TRBV29-1 with TRBJ2-1; 12 nucleotides line up with TRBD2. The CDR3 runs to 18 residues. V shed 4 bases and J 1 base; nucleotides not matched to a gene: 11. Germline V gene lookup returns CDR1 SQVTM and CDR2 ANQGSEA. CDR3 in amino acids: CSVVGLAGGISSYNEQFF. The covered CDR3 bases are TGCAGCGTTGTGGGGCTAGCGGGAGGGATTAGTTCCTACAATGAG.

With respect to this clone: Read sequence stops 3 residues before the CDR3 end, and the germline J gene provides the missing end. V is TRBV20-1 and J is TRBJ2-7, with 7 bases lining up with TRBD1. J gave up 2 bases and V 6 bases, and 7 bases lay outside the gene matches. This CDR3 region has 13 residues. Per the germline V gene, CDR1 is DFQATT and CDR2 is SNEGSKA (reference sequence). The sequenced part of the CDR3 DNA is TGCAGTGCCTCGACAGGGCCCCCCTACGAG. It codes for CSASTGPPYE. The entire CDR3 protein reads CSASTGPPYEQYF.

A remark on this clone: The read ends 3 residues early relative to the CDR3; the germline J gene fills the gap. The chain uses TRBV28 and TRBJ2-7; 9 bases map to TRBD2. With V trimmed by 3 bases and J by 0 bases, 12 bases remained unmatched. CDR3 size: 18 residues. The V gene's germline CDR1 is MDHEN and CDR2 SYDVKM. The sequenced CDR3 bases are TGTGCCAGCAGTTTCGGCAGGGGTCTAGCGGGAAGCTCCTACGAG. This encodes CASSFGRGLAGSSYE. In full, the CDR3 is CASSFGRGLAGSSYEQYF. The entire variable domain, with the rest obtained from reference TRBV28 and TRBJ2-7, is as follows: DVKVTQSSRYLVKRTGEKVFLECVQDMDHENMFWYRQDPGLGLRLIYFSYDVKMKEKGDIPEGYSVSREKKERFSLILESASTNQTSMYLCASSFGRGLAGSSYEQYFGPGTRLTVT.

A remark on this clone: The sequence runs out 3 residues before the end of the CDR3; the remainder is reconstructed from the germline J gene. The chain links TRBV5-1 to TRBJ2-3, with D hard to call. V was shortened by 1 base and J by 0 bases, with 15 bases between the two germline ends. The length of the CDR3 is 17 residues. Per germline, CDR1 SGHRS and CDR2 YFSETQ. CDR3 amino acids: CASSLYQVGLSTDTQYF. The part of the CDR3 DNA that was read is TGCGCCAGCAGCTTGTACCAAGTGGGCCTTAGCACAGATACG. Together with reference TRBV5-1 and TRBJ2-3, the CDR3 gives the full variable domain: KAGVTQTPRYLIKTRGQQVTLSCSPISGHRSVSWYQQTPGQGLQFLFEYFSETQRNKGNFPGRFSGRQFSNSRSEMNVSTLELGDSALYLCASSLYQVGLSTDTQYFGPGTRLTVL.

About this clone: The DNA ends 3 residues before the CDR3 does, and the rest of the CDR3 is filled in from the germline J gene. J is TRBJ2-3 and V is TRBV19; TRBD2 matches at 8 bases. The CDR3 consists of 15 residues. Trimming removed 8 bases from V and 6 bases from J; junction bases left unmatched: 13. CDR1 and CDR2 (germline): LNHDA, SQIVND (reference sequence). The chain's CDR3 is CASSPGTSLSDTQYF. CDR3 DNA (partial): TGTGCCAGTTCCCCCGGGACTAGTCTTTCGGATACG. The whole variable domain, filled in from reference TRBV19 and TRBJ2-3, reads DGGITQSPKYLFRKEGQNVTLSCEQNLNHDAMYWYRQDPGQGLRLIYYSQIVNDFQKGDIAEGYSVSREKKESFPLTVTSAQKNPTAFYLCASSPGTSLSDTQYFGPGTRLTVL.

For this clone: The DNA ends 3 residues before the CDR3 does, and the rest of the CDR3 is filled in from the germline J gene. This chain links TRBV7-9 with TRBJ2-4; D uncertain. V was shortened by 9 bases and J by 0 bases, with 9 bases between the two germline ends. Germline loops: CDR1 SEHNR, CDR2 FQNEAQ (reference sequence). CDR3 length equals 13 residues. CDR3 DNA, as far as it was read: TGTGCCAGTGCCTGCGCAGCCAAAAACATT. The encoded protein is CASACAAKNI. In full, the CDR3 is CASACAAKNIQYF. Using reference TRBV7-9 and TRBJ2-4 for the parts outside the CDR3, the full variable domain is DTGVSQNPRHKITKRGQNVTFRCDPISEHNRLYWYRQTLGQGPEFLTYFQNEAQLEKSRLLSDRFSAERPKGSFSTLEIQRTEQGDSAMYLCASACAAKNIQYFGAGTRLSVL.

Comment on this clone: The junction does not match germline at one end; this may be a read error. Coverage ceases 3 residues before the CDR3 finishes, and the germline J gene fills in the end. The chain carries TRBV7-7 and TRBJ2-5; D is possibly TRBD2 (5 bases). This CDR3 region has 15 residues. The germline CDR1 and CDR2 sequences are SSHAT and FNYEAQ (reference sequence). The part of the CDR3 DNA that was read is TGTGCTAGCAGCTTGTCCCTAGCTCCCCAAGAGACC. This codes for CASSLSLAPQET. The CDR3 reads in full as CASSLSLAPQETQYF.

As to this clone: The sequenced fragment ends 3 residues before the CDR3 boundary, so the rest is inferred from the germline J gene. The chain joins TRBV5-1 to TRBJ2-3; 8 nucleotides align to TRBD1. Germline trimming cut 3 bases from V and 2 bases from J; bases unmatched to any gene: 8. Germline CDR1 and CDR2: SGHRS and YFSETQ. The CDR3 has 16 amino acids. This chain's CDR3 is CASSWGQEETTDTQYF. The part of the CDR3 DNA that was read is TGCGCCAGCAGCTGGGGACAGGAGGAAACCACAGATACG.

To note about this clone: The sequenced fragment ends 3 residues before the CDR3 boundary, so the rest is inferred from the germline J gene. This rearrangement joins TRBV2 to TRBJ2-1, with 11 bases that match TRBD2. The trim removed 5 bases at V and 7 bases at J, leaving 7 bases unmatched. This CDR3 is built from 15 residues. CDR1 is SNHLY, CDR2 FYNNEI, per germline. The CDR3 region is CASSKLAGVSNEQFF. Incomplete CDR3 DNA: TGTGCCAGCAGTAAACTAGCGGGAGTGAGTAATGAG.

Comment on this clone: The observed sequence ends 3 residues before the CDR3 terminus, with the missing tail filled in from the germline J gene. This sequence joins TRBV12-3 or TRBV12-4 and TRBJ1-5; 9 bases agree with TRBD1. The CDR3 runs 14 residues. The ends lost 6 bases at V and 7 bases at J; junction bases unmatched: 7. CDR3 amino acids: CASRATGGYQPQHF. CDR3 DNA (partial): TGTGCCAGCAGAGCGACAGGGGGGTACCAGCCC.

This clone is classed as medium-sized by frequency. The read is 3 residues too short to cover the CDR3 end, so that end is filled in from the germline J gene. V and J are TRBV18 and TRBJ2-1; 7 bases match TRBD1. The CDR3 runs 15 residues. The ends lost 8 bases at V and 4 bases at J; junction bases unmatched: 11. Germline CDR1 KGHSH, CDR2 LQKENI. The CDR3 loop is CASRRSRQGYNEQFF. The sequenced CDR3 bases are TGTGCCAGCCGGAGGTCTCGACAGGGTTACAATGAG.

With respect to this clone: The CDR3 extends 3 residues past the end of the read, so its final part is completed from the germline J gene. The chain uses TRBV27 and TRBJ2-1; 7 bases are shared with TRBD2. V lost 4 bases and J lost 6; bases outside the gene matches: 9. This CDR3 comprises 15 residues. Per the germline V gene, CDR1 is MNHEY and CDR2 is SMNVEV (reference sequence). CDR3 DNA, as far as it was read: TGTGCCAGCAGTTCCACTCCGACTAGCAGCAATGAG. Encoded protein: CASSSTPTSSNE. The whole CDR3 sequence reads CASSSTPTSSNEQFF.

Remarks on this clone: Read data end 3 residues before the CDR3 end; the end is taken from the germline J gene. Other DNA variants within this sample encode the same CDR3. The chain has TRBV11-2 and TRBJ2-7; tentatively, D is TRBD1 (6 bases). With 0 bases removed from V and 4 bases from J, the gap between germline ends came to 10 bases. CDR3 length equals 14 residues. The V gene's germline CDR1 is SGHAT and CDR2 FQNNGV. The CDR3 here is CASSLDGGPYEQYF. The sequenced CDR3 bases are TGTGCCAGCAGCTTAGATGGGGGCCCATACGAG.

In regard to this clone: The sequenced fragment ends 3 residues before the CDR3 boundary, so the rest is inferred from the germline J gene. The chain is built from TRBV2 and TRBJ1-6; no clear D gene. In germline, CDR1 is SNHLY, CDR2 FYNNEI. Trimming took 7 bases from V and 6 from J, leaving 10 bases between them. The CDR3 length is 13 residues. CDR3 region: CASKGGGNSPLHF. The covered CDR3 bases are TGTGCCAGCAAGGGTGGTGGTAATTCACCC.

Comment on this clone: From the germline J gene comes the end of the CDR3, since the read stops 3 residues before it. This rearrangement joins TRBV7-9 to TRBJ2-3, with D possibly TRBD1 on 5 matching bases. The CDR3 extends over 12 amino acids. Trimming left V 5 bases short and J 5 bases short, with 8 bases between. Per the germline V gene, CDR1 is SEHNR and CDR2 is FQNEAQ (reference sequence). This CDR3 reads CASSPRGDTQYF. The sequenced part of the CDR3 DNA is TGTGCCAGCAGCCCTAGGGGAGATACG.

Comments on this clone: The read finishes 3 residues shy of the CDR3 end, and the germline J gene is used to complete it. This rearrangement joins TRBV20-1 to TRBJ2-3; 8 bases are a match to TRBD2. Germline V gives CDR1 DFQATT, CDR2 SNEGSKA (reference sequence). V lost 6 bases and J lost 1; bases outside the gene matches: 6. The CDR3 loop spans 14 amino acids. CDR3 sequence: CSALQGLGTDTQYF. The sequenced CDR3 bases are TGCAGTGCCTTACAGGGACTAGGCACAGATACG.

About this clone itself: The read falls 3 residues short of the CDR3 end, and the missing part is taken from the germline J gene. The chain links TRBV5-1 to TRBJ2-1; D gene unclear. Trimming took 0 bases from V and 1 from J, leaving 14 bases between them. The CDR3 contains 17 residues. CDR1 is SGHRS, CDR2 YFSETQ, per germline. This CDR3 reads CASSLGEQFASYNEQFF. The CDR3 DNA, read in part, is TGCGCCAGCAGCTTGGGTGAACAGTTCGCGTCCTACAATGAG.

With respect to this clone: The DNA ends 3 residues before the CDR3 does, and the rest of the CDR3 is filled in from the germline J gene. V is TRBV5-1 and J is TRBJ2-6; TRBD1 matches at 8 bases. V shed 4 bases, J shed 2 bases, and the junction held 5 bases outside the gene matches. In germline, CDR1 is SGHRS, CDR2 YFSETQ. The CDR3 loop spans 16 amino acids. CDR3 DNA, as far as it was read: TGCGCCAGCAGCCCCTCGACAGGGGCTGGGGCCAACGTC. Amino acids: CASSPSTGAGANV. The whole CDR3 protein is CASSPSTGAGANVLTF.

Turning to this clone: The read terminates 3 residues ahead of where the CDR3 ends, so the germline J gene completes it. The chain is built from TRBV5-1 and TRBJ1-2, with 11 bases matching TRBD1. Germline CDR1 and CDR2: SGHRS and YFSETQ. The CDR3 extends over 17 amino acids. Trimming took 4 bases from V and 0 from J; bases not matched to a gene: 8. The CDR3: CASSPRTGGISNYGYTF. CDR3 DNA, as far as it was read: TGCGCCAGCAGCCCCCGGACAGGGGGCATCTCTAACTATGGC.

In regard to this clone: The CDR3 goes on 3 residues after the read ends, and that part is filled in from the germline J gene. This sample includes further DNA sequences coding for the same CDR3. V is TRBV18 and J is TRBJ2-1, with 10 bases that match TRBD2. The CDR3 consists of 16 residues. CDR1 and CDR2 from the germline V gene are KGHSH and LQKENI. With V trimmed by 4 bases and J by 0 bases, 3 bases remained unmatched. The CDR3 bases that were read are TGTGCCAGCTCACTTCGACTAGCGGGCTCCTACAATGAG. Its translation: CASSLRLAGSYNE. The entire CDR3 protein is CASSLRLAGSYNEQFF.

As for this clone: Different DNA sequences within this sample yield the same CDR3. CDR3 sequence reads: CASSQVRYEQYF. CDR3 DNA, as far as it was read: TGTGCCAGCAGCCAAGTACGGTACGAG. The genes are TRBV14 and TRBJ2-7; D not resolved. The read gets to within 3 residues of the CDR3 end, and the germline J gene fills in the rest. Trimming took 1 base from V and 4 from J, leaving 5 bases between them. This CDR3 has 12 amino acids. Per germline, CDR1 SGHDN and CDR2 FVKESK.

Points on this clone: From the germline J gene comes the end of the CDR3, since the read stops 3 residues before it. The rearrangement links TRBV4-1 to TRBJ1-1; D gene ambiguous. The CDR3 is 13 amino acids. Germline V gives CDR1 MGHRA, CDR2 YSYEKL. V was pared by 0 bases and J by 7 bases, with 9 bases between. The CDR3 reads CASSQDSKIEAFF. CDR3 bases read: TGCGCCAGCAGCCAAGATAGTAAGATTGAA.